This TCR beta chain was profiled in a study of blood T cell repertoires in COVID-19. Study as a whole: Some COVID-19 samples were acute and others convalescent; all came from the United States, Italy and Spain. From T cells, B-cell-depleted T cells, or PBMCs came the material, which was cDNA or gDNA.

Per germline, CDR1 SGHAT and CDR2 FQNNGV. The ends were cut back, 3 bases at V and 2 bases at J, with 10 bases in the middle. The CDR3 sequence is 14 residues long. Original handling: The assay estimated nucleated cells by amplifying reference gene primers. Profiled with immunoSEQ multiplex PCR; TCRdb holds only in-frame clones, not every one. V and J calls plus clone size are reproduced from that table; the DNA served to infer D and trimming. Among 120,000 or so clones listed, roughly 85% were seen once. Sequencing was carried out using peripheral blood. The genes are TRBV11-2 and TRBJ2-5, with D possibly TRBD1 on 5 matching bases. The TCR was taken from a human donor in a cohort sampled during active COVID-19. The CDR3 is CASSFRQMQETQYF. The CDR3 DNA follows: TGTGCCAGCAGCTTCCGACAGATGCAAGAGACCCAGTACTTC. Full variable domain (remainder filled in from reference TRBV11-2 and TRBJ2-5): EAGVAQSPRYKIIEKRQSVAFWCNPISGHATLYWYQQILGQGPKLLIQFQNNGVVDDSQLPKDRFSAERLKGVDSTLKIQPAKLEDSAVYLCASSFRQMQETQYFGPGTRLLVL.